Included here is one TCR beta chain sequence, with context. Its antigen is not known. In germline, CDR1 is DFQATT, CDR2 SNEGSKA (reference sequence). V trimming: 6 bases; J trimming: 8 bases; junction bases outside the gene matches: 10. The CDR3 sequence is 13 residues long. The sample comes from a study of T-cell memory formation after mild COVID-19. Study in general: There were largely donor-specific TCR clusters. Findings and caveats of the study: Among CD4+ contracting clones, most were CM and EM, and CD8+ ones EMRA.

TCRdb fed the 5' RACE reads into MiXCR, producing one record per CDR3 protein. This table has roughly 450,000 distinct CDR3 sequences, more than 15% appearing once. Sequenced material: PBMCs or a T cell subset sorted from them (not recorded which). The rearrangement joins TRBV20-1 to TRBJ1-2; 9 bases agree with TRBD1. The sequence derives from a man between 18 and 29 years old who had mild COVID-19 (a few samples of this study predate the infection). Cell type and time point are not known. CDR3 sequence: CSAPVRDREGYTF. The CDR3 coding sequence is TGCAGTGCCCCCGTCCGGGACAGGGAGGGCTACACCTTC.